The clone carrying this T cell receptor (beta chain) has at least ten counts. This entry belongs to a study of early T cells in non-severe SARS-CoV-2 infection. Germline lookup yields CDR1 LGHNA and CDR2 YNFKEQ. The CDR3 is made up of 13 amino acids. The V gene lost 0 bases and the J gene lost 5 bases, with 8 bases spanning the gap. The library protocol tagged individual cDNA molecules with unique molecular identifiers. In TCRdb, the 5' RACE reads were re-called with MiXCR into one record per CDR3 protein. Of 69,000 or so distinct CDR3 sequences in the sample, 13% were seen once. The chain carries TRBV4-2 and TRBJ2-7, with D maybe TRBD2 (5 bases). The material sequenced was whole blood. The sequence was obtained from an adult who was a healthcare worker with PCR-confirmed SARS-CoV-2 infection or an uninfected control (not recorded which). In DNA, the CDR3 is TGTGCCAGCAGCCAAGATTTGGAGGACGAGCAGTACTTC. It codes for CASSQDLEDEQYF.